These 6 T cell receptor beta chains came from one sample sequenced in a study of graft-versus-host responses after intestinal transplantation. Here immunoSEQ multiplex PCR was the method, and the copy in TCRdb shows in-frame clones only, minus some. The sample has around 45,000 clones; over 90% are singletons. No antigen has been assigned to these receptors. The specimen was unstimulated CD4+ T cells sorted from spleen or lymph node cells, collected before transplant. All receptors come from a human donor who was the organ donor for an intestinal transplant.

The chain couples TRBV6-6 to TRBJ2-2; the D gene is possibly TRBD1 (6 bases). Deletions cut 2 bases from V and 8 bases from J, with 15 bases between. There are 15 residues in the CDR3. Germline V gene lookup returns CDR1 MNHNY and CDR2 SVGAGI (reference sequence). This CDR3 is CASSYLKEGEGELFF. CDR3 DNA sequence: TGTGCCAGCAGTTACCTCAAAGAGGGGGAGGGGGAGCTGTTTTTT.

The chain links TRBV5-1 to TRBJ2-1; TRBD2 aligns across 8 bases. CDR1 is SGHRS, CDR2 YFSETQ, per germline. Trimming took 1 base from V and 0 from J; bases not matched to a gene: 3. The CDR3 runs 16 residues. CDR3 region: CASSLPSGSSYNEQFF. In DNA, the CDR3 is TGCGCCAGCAGCTTGCCGAGCGGGAGCTCCTACAATGAGCAGTTCTTC.

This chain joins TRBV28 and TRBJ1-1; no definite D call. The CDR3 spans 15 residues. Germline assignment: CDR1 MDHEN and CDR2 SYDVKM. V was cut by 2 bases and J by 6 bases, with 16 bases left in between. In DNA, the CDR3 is TGTGCCAGCAGTTTAGGTAGGGCGCCAGACGCTGAAGCTTTCTTT. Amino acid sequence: CASSLGRAPDAEAFF.

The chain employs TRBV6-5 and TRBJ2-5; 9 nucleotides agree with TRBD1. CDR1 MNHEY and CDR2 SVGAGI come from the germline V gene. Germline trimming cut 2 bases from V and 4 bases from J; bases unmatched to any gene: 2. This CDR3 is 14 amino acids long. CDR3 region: CASSYGTGLETQYF. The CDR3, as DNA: TGTGCCAGCAGTTACGGGACAGGGTTAGAGACCCAGTACTTC.

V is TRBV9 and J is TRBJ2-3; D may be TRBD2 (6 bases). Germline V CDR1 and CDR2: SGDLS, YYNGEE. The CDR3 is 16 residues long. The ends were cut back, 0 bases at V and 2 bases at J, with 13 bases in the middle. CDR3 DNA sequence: TGTGCCAGCAGCGTAGCAGTAGCGGATTACACAGATACGCAGTATTTT. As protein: CASSVAVADYTDTQYF.

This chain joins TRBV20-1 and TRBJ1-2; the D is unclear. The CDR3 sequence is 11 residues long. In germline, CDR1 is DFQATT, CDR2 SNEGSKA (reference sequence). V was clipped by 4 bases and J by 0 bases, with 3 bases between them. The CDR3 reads CSATANYGYTF. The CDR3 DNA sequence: TGCAGTGCTACAGCTAACTATGGCTACACCTTC.